This TCR beta chain was obtained from a study of blood T cell repertoires in COVID-19. Study-level information: Sample material is recorded as cDNA or gDNA derived from T cells, B-cell-depleted T cells, or PBMCs.

Study processing details: Estimates of nucleated cell counts were drawn from the amplification of reference gene primers. Some clones are missing from TCRdb's copy, which holds only in-frame ones; the method was immunoSEQ multiplex PCR. That table furnishes V, J and clone size, whereas the DNA furnished D and trimming. The table shows more than 95,000 clones, with roughly nine tenths occurring only once. Sequencing was performed on peripheral blood. The receptor comes from a human donor in a cohort sampled during active COVID-19.

CDR3 protein: CASSLTRGIDTQYF. Here the CDR3 DNA reads TGTGCCAGCAGCTTAACGCGGGGTATAGATACGCAGTATTTT. The chain links TRBV11-3 to TRBJ2-3, with D tentatively TRBD2 (6 bases). The CDR3 runs to 14 residues. V dropped 2 bases and J dropped 5 bases, with 11 bases sitting between them. From germline, CDR1 is SGHNT and CDR2 YENEEA. Looking up the rest from reference TRBV11-3 and TRBJ2-3 gives the full variable domain: EAGVVQSPRYKIIEKKQPVAFWCNPISGHNTLYWYLQNLGQGPELLIRYENEEAVDDSQLPKDRFSAERLKGVDSTLKIQPAELGDSAVYLCASSLTRGIDTQYFGPGTRLTVL.